This T cell receptor (beta chain) was captured by sequencing in a study of T-cell memory formation after mild COVID-19 (dated by TCRdb to the early 2020s). About the full investigation: TCR sequence clusters from the two donors were largely donor specific. Longitudinal TCRalpha and TCRbeta repertoire sequencing tracked T-cell clones expanding and contracting after mild COVID-19 in a couple of donors. The cohort was made up of two young adult volunteers, one female and one male, who were previously healthy. General study outcomes and caveats: Only two mild cases were covered by the study, and larger cohorts that include severe cases with pre-infection samples were considered necessary. SARS-CoV-2 specificity was not confirmed for the second-wave clones peaking on day 37. Balanced CD4/CD8 phenotypes were observed for clones contracting from day 15 to 85, whereas a bias towards CD4+ was observed for a second wave of clones expanding from day 15 to 37. Contracting CD4+ clones were located mainly in the CM and EM memory subsets, whereas CD8+ clones were found to be enriched in EMRA. The detection of some responding clones in pre-infection memory suggests that pre-existing cross-reactive memory T cells joined the SARS-CoV-2 response.

The germline V gene supplies CDR1 SGDLS and CDR2 YYNGEE. Including cysteine and phenylalanine, the CDR3 has 14 amino acids. Only the CDR3 portion is preserved as DNA: 42 bases, with reading frame beginning at the first base. The trim is 2 bases for V and 0 bases for J, with a gap of 8 bases between the germline ends. TCRdb names Illumina NovaSeq 6000 as the instrument used. TCRalpha and TCRbeta cDNA libraries were built by 5'RACE with constant-segment primers, adding sample barcodes and unique molecular identifiers. Trizol reagent was used to extract RNA from every sample. Library amplification was performed in two PCR steps, and a second sample barcode and Illumina TruSeq adapters were introduced in the second step. The libraries were sequenced on an Illumina NovaSeq using 2 x 150 bp paired-end reads. On the study's bioinformatics: Reads were demultiplexed and collapsed into UMI-guided consensus sequences with migec v1.2.7. Using mixcr v2.1.11, UMI consensuses were aligned to TRA and TRB V and J templates and then assembled into clonotypes. A clonotype was counted as expanded or contracted only if both edgeR and NoisET called the change significant, with noise models trained on biological replicates. For edgeR calls, the thresholds were a false discovery rate-adjusted p below 0.01 and a log2 fold-change of 1. PCA with hierarchical clustering of max-normalized trajectories of the 1000 most abundant clonotypes was used as exploratory dynamics analysis. Separately sequenced CD4+ and CD8+ repertoires were used to assign the CD4 or CD8 phenotype of responding clones. TCRdb reprocessing: public reads trimmed at Q25 with fastp, clones called with MiXCR, in-frame beta chains kept. Every entry covers one CDR3 protein and lists the most common genes and DNA from its rows. The V and J calls shown here were made by TCRdb, not taken from the authors' results. The table for this sample lists a few hundred thousand distinct CDR3 sequences; about 23% of them were counted only once. The ten largest make up around 12% of the sample.

PBMCs were isolated by Ficoll-Paque density gradient centrifugation. This clonotype was detected a few times. The specificity of this receptor is unknown. Base quality data are lacking; no much larger clone is found one base away. The sequence is built from TRBV9 and TRBJ1-1, with the D gene too uncertain to name. Sequencing was carried out using PBMCs or a T cell subset sorted from them (not recorded which). This receptor was obtained from an adult woman who had mild COVID-19 (a few samples of this study predate the infection). The sample titles of this study are shuffled in the database, so cell type and time point are left out; the donor was told from shared clones. At the DNA level, the sequence is TGTGCCAGCAGCGTCGAGGGAATGAACACTGAAGCTTTCTTT. Its translation is CASSVEGMNTEAFF. With the portions outside the CDR3 filled from the reference TRBV9 and TRBJ1-1 genes, the complete variable region becomes DSGVTQTPKHLITATGQRVTLRCSPRSGDLSVYWYQQSLDQGLQFLIQYYNGEERAKGNILERFSAQQFPDLHSELNLSSLELGDSALYFCASSVEGMNTEAFFGQGTRLTVV.